A single sample gave rise to the 2 T cell receptor beta chains below, sequenced in a study of blood T cell repertoires in COVID-19 (dated by TCRdb to the early 2020s). To prepare the library, the immunoSEQ multiplex PCR assay was applied. As stored in TCRdb, this immuneACCESS dataset retains in-frame rearrangements with V and J assigned. A fraction of the clones does not appear; measured against another copy, unresolved V genes explain less than half of the discrepancy, and the remainder lacks a known reason. The sample table shows roughly 220,000 clones, and 70% to 85% are seen once. 15% of the sample comes from the top ten. The sequencing sample was made of PBMCs or T cells enriched from blood (not recorded which). The receptor source for this set is a man aged 35 to 55 who had recovered from COVID-19.

V usage is TRBV27 and J usage is TRBJ1-2, with unresolved D. The V end lost 5 bases, the J end lost 7 bases, and 14 bases lay between the germline ends. The CDR3 has 13 amino acids. Germline lookup yields CDR1 MNHEY and CDR2 SMNVEV (reference sequence). In DNA form, the CDR3 reads TGTGCCAGCAGTCCCGGGAGGCTCTCTGGCTACACCTTC. Protein sequence: CASSPGRLSGYTF.

The J gene is TRBJ2-5, the V gene TRBV5-4; possibly TRBD2 for D (6 bases). Germline V CDR1 and CDR2: SGHNT, YYREEE (reference sequence). V was cut by 10 bases and J by 1 base, with 14 bases left in between. The CDR3 totals 13 residues. In DNA form, the CDR3 reads TGTGCCCTAGCCCGGGGGACCCAAGAGACCCAGTACTTC. This translates into CALARGTQETQYF.